Here is one T cell receptor beta chain with its context. Its target is not known. Trimming removed 6 bases from V and 9 bases from J; junction bases left unmatched: 8. CDR3 size: 13 residues. Per the germline V gene, CDR1 is KGHSH and CDR2 is LQKENI. The study ran its PCR with 60 Vbeta and 13 Jbeta primers. Repertoires were generated with immunoSEQ multiplex PCR, while TCRdb's copy carries only in-frame clones and drops some. The data show under 200,000 clones, with 75% seen just once and 2.5% to 3.5% held by the top ten. This sample was taken from a study of cytomegalovirus exposure and HLA in healthy donors. Findings and limits, study-wide: According to an earlier analysis, most TCR beta V segments yielded productive rearrangements about 87% or about 30% of the time.

The sample consisted of PBMCs. The TCR comes from a woman in her 50s in good health and CMV-seropositive. The rearrangement links TRBV18 to TRBJ1-5; 7 bases line up with TRBD1. The CDR3 is CASSQDRETPQHF. In nucleotides, the CDR3 is TGTGCCAGCTCGCAAGACAGGGAAACGCCCCAGCATTTT.